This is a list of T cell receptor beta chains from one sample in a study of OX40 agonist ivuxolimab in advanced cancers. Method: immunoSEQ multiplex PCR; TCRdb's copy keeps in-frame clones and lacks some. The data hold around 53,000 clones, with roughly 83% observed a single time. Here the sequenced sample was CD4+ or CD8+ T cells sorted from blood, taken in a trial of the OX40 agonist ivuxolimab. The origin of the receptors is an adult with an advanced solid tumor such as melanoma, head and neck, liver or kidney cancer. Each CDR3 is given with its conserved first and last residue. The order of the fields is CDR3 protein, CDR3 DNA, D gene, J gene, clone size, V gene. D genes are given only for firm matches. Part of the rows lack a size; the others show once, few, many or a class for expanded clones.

CAAAEGGREQFF | TGTGCCGCAGCAGAAGGGGGCAGAGAGCAGTTCTTC | TRBD1 | TRBJ2-1 | NA | TRBV28
CASSPTGVFVSNQPQHF | TGTGCCAGCAGTCCTACAGGGGTGTTCGTTAGCAATCAGCCCCAGCATTTT | TRBD1 | TRBJ1-5 | NA | TRBV28
CASSVVSEQYF | TGTGCCAGCAGTGTGGTTTCCGAGCAGTACTTC | NA | TRBJ2-7 | few | TRBV2
CASSQDRDFSYEQYF | TGTGCCAGCAGCCAAGATAGGGACTTCTCCTACGAGCAGTACTTC | NA | TRBJ2-7 | NA | TRBV4-2
CAVTGWDRKNTEAFF | TGTGCCGTTACTGGGTGGGACAGAAAGAACACTGAAGCTTTCTTT | TRBD1 | TRBJ1-1 | NA | TRBV28
CATSRALGAGGTDTQYF | TGTGCCACCAGCAGGGCACTGGGGGCAGGGGGTACAGATACGCAGTATTTT | TRBD1 | TRBJ2-3 | NA | TRBV15
CASSDGWGSGNYEQYF | TGTGCCAGCAGCGACGGTTGGGGGTCAGGCAATTACGAGCAGTACTTC | NA | TRBJ2-7 | NA | TRBV13
CASSRDNSYEQYF | TGCGCCAGCAGCCGGGACAACTCCTACGAGCAGTACTTC | NA | TRBJ2-7 | few | TRBV5-1
CASSLASGGYTF | TGTGCCAGCAGCCTTGCTTCGGGAGGCTACACCTTC | NA | TRBJ1-2 | NA | TRBV7-8
CASSPSPAADRGYTF | TGTGCCAGCAGTCCATCCCCGGCCGCCGACCGCGGCTACACCTTC | NA | TRBJ1-2 | NA | TRBV27
CAWSPRGLAAGSGELFF | TGTGCCTGGAGTCCCCGGGGACTAGCGGCGGGGAGCGGGGAGCTGTTTTTT | TRBD2 | TRBJ2-2 | NA | TRBV30
CASSPYGGGTYEQYF | TGTGCCAGCAGCCCCTACGGGGGGGGTACCTACGAGCAGTACTTC | TRBD2 | TRBJ2-7 | NA | TRBV9
CASSFLAAPIVYTF | TGTGCCAGCAGCTTTTTGGCAGCGCCAATTGTCTACACCTTC | NA | TRBJ1-2 | NA | TRBV5-4
CSAGQGSDTGELFF | TGCAGCGCTGGACAGGGGTCGGACACCGGGGAGCTGTTTTTT | TRBD1 | TRBJ2-2 | once | TRBV29-1
CASSPRVQGTNEQFF | TGTGCCAGCTCACCACGGGTCCAAGGTACAAATGAGCAGTTCTTC | NA | TRBJ2-1 | NA | TRBV18
CASSPPDSYEQYF | TGTGCCAGCTCACCACCCGACTCCTACGAGCAGTACTTC | NA | TRBJ2-7 | NA | TRBV18
CASSVGTTDTQYF | TGTGCCAGCAGTGTCGGGACCACAGATACGCAGTATTTT | NA | TRBJ2-3 | NA | TRBV6-5
CAISESGAGLAGGGEQFF | TGTGCCATCAGTGAGTCGGGTGCAGGACTAGCGGGAGGAGGTGAGCAGTTCTTC | TRBD2 | TRBJ2-1 | NA | TRBV10-3
CASSWGQGGTDTQYF | TGTGCCAGCAGCTGGGGACAGGGAGGCACAGATACGCAGTATTTT | TRBD1 | TRBJ2-3 | NA | TRBV7-2
CAWSRGGEQFF | TGTGCCTGGAGTCGGGGGGGTGAGCAGTTCTTC | TRBD2 | TRBJ2-1 | NA | TRBV30
CASSPAHPLGSTPITDTQYF | TGTGCCAGCTCGCCAGCTCACCCCCTTGGGTCGACCCCGATTACAGATACGCAGTATTTT | NA | TRBJ2-3 | NA | TRBV18
CASSLVADTQYF | TGTGCCAGCAGCTTAGTTGCTGATACGCAGTATTTT | NA | TRBJ2-3 | once | TRBV7-2
CASSKPGGGPYEQYF | TGTGCCAGCAGCAAACCGGGGGGGGGCCCCTACGAGCAGTACTTC | NA | TRBJ2-7 | NA | TRBV21-1
CASRGTSGGGEQYF | TGTGCCAGCAGAGGGACTAGCGGGGGCGGCGAGCAGTACTTC | TRBD2 | TRBJ2-7 | few | TRBV11-2
CASSKLKGEGQPQHF | TGTGCCAGCAGCAAACTAAAGGGGGAGGGTCAGCCCCAGCATTTT | NA | TRBJ1-5 | NA | TRBV21-1
CASSRDRLQETQYF | TGTGCCAGCAGCCGCGACAGGCTCCAAGAGACTCAGTACTTC | NA | TRBJ2-5 | NA | TRBV6-6
CASSLIWDSYNEQFF | TGTGCCAGCAGTTTGATATGGGACTCCTACAATGAGCAGTTCTTC | NA | TRBJ2-1 | once | TRBV28
CASSPRSVTRYNEQFF | TGTGCCAGCTCACCACGGAGCGTCACGCGATACAATGAGCAGTTCTTC | NA | TRBJ2-1 | NA | TRBV18
CASSYGGEKLFF | TGTGCCAGCAGTTACGGGGGAGAAAAACTGTTTTTT | NA | TRBJ1-4 | NA | TRBV6-6
CASSPIQASNTEAFF | TGTGCCAGCAGCCCGATACAGGCCTCGAACACTGAAGCTTTCTTT | NA | TRBJ1-1 | NA | TRBV14
CASSSTGGSSEQYF | TGTGCCAGCAGTTCGACAGGGGGTTCCAGCGAGCAGTACTTC | TRBD1 | TRBJ2-7 | NA | TRBV27
CAWSLTLVNTEAFF | TGTGCCTGGAGTTTAACGCTTGTGAACACTGAAGCTTTCTTT | NA | TRBJ1-1 | NA | TRBV30
CASSPETGAGDTQYF | TGTGCCAGCAGCCCCGAGACAGGGGCGGGAGATACGCAGTATTTT | TRBD1 | TRBJ2-3 | NA | TRBV5-4
CASSQDQTGGGNTIYF | TGTGCCAGCAGCCAGGACCAGACAGGGGGGGGAAACACCATATATTTT | TRBD1 | TRBJ1-3 | once | TRBV4-2
CASSPEGASGANVLTF | TGCGCCAGCAGCCCCGAGGGGGCCTCAGGGGCCAACGTCCTGACTTTC | TRBD1 | TRBJ2-6 | NA | TRBV5-1
CASSLASLGTGLSNQPQHF | TGTGCCAGCAGCTTAGCGTCCCTCGGGACAGGGCTTAGCAATCAGCCCCAGCATTTT | TRBD1 | TRBJ1-5 | NA | TRBV7-2
CATSTRNSPLHF | TGTGCCACCAGCACGCGAAATTCACCCCTCCACTTT | NA | TRBJ1-6 | NA | TRBV15
CASSENRFVAAYQETQYF | TGTGCCAGCAGTGAAAACCGCTTTGTAGCAGCGTACCAAGAGACCCAGTACTTC | NA | TRBJ2-5 | NA | TRBV6-1
CASSFSGGRGYEQYF | TGTGCCAGCAGTTTTAGTGGGGGACGGGGCTACGAGCAGTACTTC | NA | TRBJ2-7 | once | TRBV28
CAWTPGGFTEAFF | TGTGCCTGGACCCCTGGGGGGTTCACTGAAGCTTTCTTT | NA | TRBJ1-1 | NA | TRBV30
CASSQVDSRNQPQHF | TGCGCCAGCAGCCAAGTGGACAGCCGCAATCAGCCCCAGCATTTT | NA | TRBJ1-5 | NA | TRBV4-1
CASSPTGGNYEQYF | TGTGCCAGCTCACCGACAGGGGGCAACTACGAGCAGTACTTC | TRBD1 | TRBJ2-7 | NA | TRBV18
CATSKGREGYNEQFF | TGTGCCACCAGTAAGGGGCGAGAAGGGTACAATGAGCAGTTCTTC | NA | TRBJ2-1 | NA | TRBV15
CASSGRGRGTEAFF | TGTGCCAGCAGCGGCAGGGGGCGGGGAACTGAAGCTTTCTTT | TRBD1 | TRBJ1-1 | NA | TRBV7-8
CASSIDPSGAQETQYF | TGTGCCAGTAGTATAGATCCTAGCGGGGCCCAAGAGACCCAGTACTTC | TRBD2 | TRBJ2-5 | NA | TRBV19
CASSVQGASDTEAFF | TGTGCCAGCAGTGTACAGGGGGCGAGTGACACTGAAGCTTTCTTT | TRBD1 | TRBJ1-1 | few | TRBV6-1
CASSSSRETQYF | TGTGCCAGTAGTTCAAGCCGGGAGACCCAGTACTTC | NA | TRBJ2-5 | NA | TRBV19
CASSPTGTGGTGELFF | TGTGCCAGCTCACCAACCGGGACAGGGGGCACCGGGGAGCTGTTTTTT | TRBD1 | TRBJ2-2 | NA | TRBV18